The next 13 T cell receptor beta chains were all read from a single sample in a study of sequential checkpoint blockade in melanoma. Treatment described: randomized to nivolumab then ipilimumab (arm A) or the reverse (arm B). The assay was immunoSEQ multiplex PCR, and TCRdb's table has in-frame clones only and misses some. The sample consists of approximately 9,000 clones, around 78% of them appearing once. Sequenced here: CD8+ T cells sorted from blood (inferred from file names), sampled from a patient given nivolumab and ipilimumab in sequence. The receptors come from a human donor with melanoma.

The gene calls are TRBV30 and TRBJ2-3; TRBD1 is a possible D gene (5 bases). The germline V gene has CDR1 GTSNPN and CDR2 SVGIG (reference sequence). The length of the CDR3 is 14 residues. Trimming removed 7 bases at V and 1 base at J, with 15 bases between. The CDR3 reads CAFPLAGRTDTQYF. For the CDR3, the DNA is TGTGCCTTTCCCTTAGCAGGGCGCACAGATACGCAGTATTTT. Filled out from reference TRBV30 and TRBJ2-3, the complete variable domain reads SQTIHQWPATLVQPVGSPLSLECTVEGTSNPNLYWYRQAAGRGLQLLFYSVGIGQISSEVPQNLSASRPQDRQFILSSKKLLLSDSGFYLCAFPLAGRTDTQYFGPGTRLTVL.

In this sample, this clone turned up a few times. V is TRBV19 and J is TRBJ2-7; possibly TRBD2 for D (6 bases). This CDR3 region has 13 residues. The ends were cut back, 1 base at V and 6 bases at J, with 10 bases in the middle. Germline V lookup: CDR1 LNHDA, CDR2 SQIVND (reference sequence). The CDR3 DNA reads TGTGCCAGTAGTATAGGGGGGGACGGCGAGCAGTACGTC. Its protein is CASSIGGDGEQYV.

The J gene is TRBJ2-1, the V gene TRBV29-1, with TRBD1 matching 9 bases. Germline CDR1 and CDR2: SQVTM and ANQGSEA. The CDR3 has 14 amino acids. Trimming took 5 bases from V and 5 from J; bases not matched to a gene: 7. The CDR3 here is CSVLGQGLNNEQFF. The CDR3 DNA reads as TGCAGCGTTCTTGGACAGGGGCTAAACAATGAGCAGTTCTTC.

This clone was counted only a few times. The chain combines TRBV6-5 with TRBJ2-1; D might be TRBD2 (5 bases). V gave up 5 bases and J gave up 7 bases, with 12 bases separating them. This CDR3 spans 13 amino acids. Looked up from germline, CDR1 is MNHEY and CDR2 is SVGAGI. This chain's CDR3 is CASSPGEANEQFF. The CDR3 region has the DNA TGTGCCAGCAGTCCCGGGGAAGCAAATGAGCAGTTCTTC.

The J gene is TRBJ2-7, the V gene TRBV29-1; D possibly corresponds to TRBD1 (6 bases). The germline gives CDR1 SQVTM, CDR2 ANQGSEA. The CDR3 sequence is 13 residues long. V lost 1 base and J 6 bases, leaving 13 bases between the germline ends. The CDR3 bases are TGCAGCGTTGAAGGCAGGGGTCCTGGCGAGCAGTACTTC. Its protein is CSVEGRGPGEQYF.

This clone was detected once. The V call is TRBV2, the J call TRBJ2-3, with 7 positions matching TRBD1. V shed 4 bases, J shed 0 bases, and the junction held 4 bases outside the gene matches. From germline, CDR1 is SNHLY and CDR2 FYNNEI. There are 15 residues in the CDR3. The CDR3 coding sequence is TGTGCCAGCAGTGCGGGACAGTTTAGCACAGATACGCAGTATTTT. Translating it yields CASSAGQFSTDTQYF.

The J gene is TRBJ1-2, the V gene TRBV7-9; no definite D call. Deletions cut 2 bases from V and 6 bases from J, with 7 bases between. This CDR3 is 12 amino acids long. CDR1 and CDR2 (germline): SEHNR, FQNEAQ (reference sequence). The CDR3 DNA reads TGTGCCAGCAGCTTATCAGGTGATGGCTACACCTTC. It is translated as CASSLSGDGYTF.

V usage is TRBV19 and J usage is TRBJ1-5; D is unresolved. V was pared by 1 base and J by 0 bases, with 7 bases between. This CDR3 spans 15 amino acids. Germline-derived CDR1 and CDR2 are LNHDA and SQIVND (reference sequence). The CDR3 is CASSIGGDSNQPQHF. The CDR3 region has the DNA TGTGCCAGTAGTATAGGGGGAGATAGCAATCAGCCCCAGCATTTT.

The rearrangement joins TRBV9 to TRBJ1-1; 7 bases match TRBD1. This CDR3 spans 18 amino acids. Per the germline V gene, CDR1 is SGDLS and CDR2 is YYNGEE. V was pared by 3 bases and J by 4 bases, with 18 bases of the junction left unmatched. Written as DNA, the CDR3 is TGTGCCAGCAGCGCCCCCCTCGGGACAGCACATTTGAGCACTGAAGCTTTCTTT. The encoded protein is CASSAPLGTAHLSTEAFF.

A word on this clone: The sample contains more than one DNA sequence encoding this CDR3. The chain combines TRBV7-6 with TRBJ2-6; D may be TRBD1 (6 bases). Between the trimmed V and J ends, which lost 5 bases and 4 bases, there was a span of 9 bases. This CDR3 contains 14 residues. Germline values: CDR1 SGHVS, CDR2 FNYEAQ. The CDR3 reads CASSPGEGANVLTF. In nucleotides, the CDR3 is TGTGCCAGCAGCCCAGGGGAAGGGGCCAACGTCCTGACTTTC.

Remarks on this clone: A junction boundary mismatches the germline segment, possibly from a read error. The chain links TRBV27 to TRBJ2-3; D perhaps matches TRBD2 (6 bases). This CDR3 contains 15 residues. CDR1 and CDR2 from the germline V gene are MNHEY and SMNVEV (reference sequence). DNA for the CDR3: TGTGCCAGCAGTTTAAGACTAGGCCGCACGGATACGCAGTATTTT. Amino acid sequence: CASSLRLGRTDTQYF.

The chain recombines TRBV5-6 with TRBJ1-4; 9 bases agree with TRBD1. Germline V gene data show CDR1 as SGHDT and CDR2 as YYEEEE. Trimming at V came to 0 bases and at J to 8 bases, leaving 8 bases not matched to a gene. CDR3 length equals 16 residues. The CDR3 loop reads CASSLEWGQGGEKLFF. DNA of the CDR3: TGTGCCAGCAGCTTGGAGTGGGGACAGGGCGGGGAAAAACTGTTTTTT. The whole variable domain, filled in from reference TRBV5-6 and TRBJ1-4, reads DAGVTQSPTHLIKTRGQQVTLRCSPKSGHDTVSWYQQALGQGPQFIFQYYEEEERQRGNFPDRFSGHQFPNYSSELNVNALLLGDSALYLCASSLEWGQGGEKLFFGSGTQLSVL.

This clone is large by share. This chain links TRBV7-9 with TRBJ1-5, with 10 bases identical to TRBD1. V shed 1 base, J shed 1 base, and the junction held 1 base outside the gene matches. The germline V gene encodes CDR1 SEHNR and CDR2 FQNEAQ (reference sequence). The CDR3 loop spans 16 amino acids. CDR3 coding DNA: TGTGCCAGCAGCTTAGGGGACAGGGGAAGCAATCAGCCCCAGCATTTT. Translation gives CASSLGDRGSNQPQHF.